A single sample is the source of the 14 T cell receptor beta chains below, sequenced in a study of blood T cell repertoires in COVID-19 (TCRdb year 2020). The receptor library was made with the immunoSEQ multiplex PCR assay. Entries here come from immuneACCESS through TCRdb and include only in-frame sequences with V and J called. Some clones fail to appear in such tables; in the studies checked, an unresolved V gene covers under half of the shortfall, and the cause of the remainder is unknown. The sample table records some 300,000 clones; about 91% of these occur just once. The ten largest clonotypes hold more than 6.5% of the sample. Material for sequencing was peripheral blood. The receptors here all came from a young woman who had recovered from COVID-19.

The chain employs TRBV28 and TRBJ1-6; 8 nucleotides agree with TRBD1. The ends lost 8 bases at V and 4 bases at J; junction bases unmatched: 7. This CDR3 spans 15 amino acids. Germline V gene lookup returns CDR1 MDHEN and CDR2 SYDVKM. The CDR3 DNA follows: TGTGCCAGCCTAGAACAGGGGGGATATAATTCACCCCTCCACTTT. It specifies CASLEQGGYNSPLHF.

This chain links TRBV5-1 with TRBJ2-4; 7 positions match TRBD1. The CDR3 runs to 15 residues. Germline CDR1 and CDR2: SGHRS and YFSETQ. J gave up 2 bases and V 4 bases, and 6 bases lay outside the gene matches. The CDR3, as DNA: TGCGCCAGCAGCCCCTGGGACAGTACCAAAAACATTCAGTACTTC. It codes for CASSPWDSTKNIQYF.

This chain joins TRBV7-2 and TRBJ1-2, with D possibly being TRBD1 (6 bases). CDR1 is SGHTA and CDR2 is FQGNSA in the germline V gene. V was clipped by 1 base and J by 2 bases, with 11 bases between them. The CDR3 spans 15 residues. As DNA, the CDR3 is TGTGCCAGCAGCTTAGAGATCACAGGGAACTATGGCTACACCTTC. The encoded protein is CASSLEITGNYGYTF.

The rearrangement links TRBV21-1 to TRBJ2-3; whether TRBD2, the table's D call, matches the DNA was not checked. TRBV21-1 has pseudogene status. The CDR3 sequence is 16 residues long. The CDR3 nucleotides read TGTGCCAGCAGCGGAGGGGTTCACAGACTCACAGATACGCAGTATTTT. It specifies CASSGGVHRLTDTQYF.

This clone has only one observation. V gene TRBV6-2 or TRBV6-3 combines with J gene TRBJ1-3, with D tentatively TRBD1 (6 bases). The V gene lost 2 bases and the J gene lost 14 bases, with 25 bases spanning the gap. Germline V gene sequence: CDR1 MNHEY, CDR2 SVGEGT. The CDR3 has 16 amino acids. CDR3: CASSYPAGDIRGNVYF. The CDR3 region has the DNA TGTGCCAGCAGTTACCCTGCCGGAGACATCAGGGGTAACGTATATTTT.

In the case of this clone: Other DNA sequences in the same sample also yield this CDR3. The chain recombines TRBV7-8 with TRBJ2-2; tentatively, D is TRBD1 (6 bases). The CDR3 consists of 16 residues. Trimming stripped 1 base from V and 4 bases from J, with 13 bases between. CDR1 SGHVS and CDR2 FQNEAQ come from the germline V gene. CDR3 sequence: CASSLGRARGTGELFF. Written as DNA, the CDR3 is TGTGCCAGCAGCTTAGGCAGGGCCAGGGGCACCGGGGAGCTGTTTTTT.

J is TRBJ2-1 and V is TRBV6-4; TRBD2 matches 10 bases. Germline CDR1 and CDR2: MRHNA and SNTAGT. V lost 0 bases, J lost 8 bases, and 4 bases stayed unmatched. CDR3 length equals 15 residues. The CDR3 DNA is TGTGCCAGCAGTGACTCGAGCGGGGGGGCAGATGAGCAGTTCTTC. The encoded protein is CASSDSSGGADEQFF.

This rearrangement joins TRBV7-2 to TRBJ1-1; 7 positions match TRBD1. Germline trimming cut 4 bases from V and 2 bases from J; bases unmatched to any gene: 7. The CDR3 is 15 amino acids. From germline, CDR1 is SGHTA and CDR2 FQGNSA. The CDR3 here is CASSSQTGSNTEAFF. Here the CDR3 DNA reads TGTGCCAGCAGCTCGCAGACAGGGTCAAACACTGAAGCTTTCTTT.

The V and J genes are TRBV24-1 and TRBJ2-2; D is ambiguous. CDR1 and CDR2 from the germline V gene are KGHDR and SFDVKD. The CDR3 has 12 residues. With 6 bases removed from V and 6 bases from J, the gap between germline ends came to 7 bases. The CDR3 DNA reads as TGTGCCACCAGTCCCAGTCCCGGGGAGCTGTTTTTT. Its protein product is CATSPSPGELFF.

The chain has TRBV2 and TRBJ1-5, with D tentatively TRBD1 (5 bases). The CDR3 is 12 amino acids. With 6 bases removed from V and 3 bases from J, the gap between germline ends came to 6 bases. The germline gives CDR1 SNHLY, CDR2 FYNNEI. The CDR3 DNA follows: TGTGCCAGCAGGGACAACAATCAGCCCCAGCATTTT. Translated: CASRDNNQPQHF.

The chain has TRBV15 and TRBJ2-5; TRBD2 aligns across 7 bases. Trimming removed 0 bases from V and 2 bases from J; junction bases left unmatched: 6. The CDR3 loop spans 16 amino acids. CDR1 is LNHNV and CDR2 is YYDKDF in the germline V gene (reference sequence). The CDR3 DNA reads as TGTGCCACCAGCAGAGATCCCGGACTAGATCAAGAGACCCAGTACTTC. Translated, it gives CATSRDPGLDQETQYF.

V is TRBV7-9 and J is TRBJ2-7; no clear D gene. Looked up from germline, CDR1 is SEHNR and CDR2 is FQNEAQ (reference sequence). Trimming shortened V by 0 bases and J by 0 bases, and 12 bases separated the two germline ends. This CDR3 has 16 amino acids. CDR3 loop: CASSLANRHLSYEQYF. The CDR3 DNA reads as TGTGCCAGCAGCTTAGCCAACAGACATCTCTCCTACGAGCAGTACTTC.

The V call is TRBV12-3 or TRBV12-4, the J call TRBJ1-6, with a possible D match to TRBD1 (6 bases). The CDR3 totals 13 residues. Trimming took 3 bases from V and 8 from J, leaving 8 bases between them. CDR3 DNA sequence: TGTGCCAGCAGTTTCAAGGGGGATTCACCCCTCCACTTT. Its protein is CASSFKGDSPLHF.

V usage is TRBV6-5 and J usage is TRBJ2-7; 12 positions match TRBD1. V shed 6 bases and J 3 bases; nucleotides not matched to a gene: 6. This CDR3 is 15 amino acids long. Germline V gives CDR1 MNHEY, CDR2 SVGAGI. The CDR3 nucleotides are TGTGCCAGCAGAAATTGGGACAGGGGGCTCTACGAGCAGTACTTC. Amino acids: CASRNWDRGLYEQYF.